The T cell receptor (beta chain) described here comes from a study of cytomegalovirus exposure and HLA in healthy donors. In germline, CDR1 is SGHKS, CDR2 YYEKEE (reference sequence). CDR3 length: 14 residues. V lost 5 bases, J lost 5 bases, and 9 bases stayed unmatched. The PCR contained 60 Vbeta and 13 Jbeta primers. The assay was immunoSEQ multiplex PCR, and TCRdb's table has in-frame clones only and misses some. The sample records under 150,000 clones, around 72% being singletons. The table lists this clone with a count of one. As yet, its antigen is unknown. Study-wide results and limits: Previous analysis showed most TCR beta V segments were productive about 87% or about 30% of the time. It has been reported that TCR beta sequences accurately predicted the HLA-A and HLA-B alleles of most subjects. The sole available immune exposure information was CMV serostatus.

The TCR comes from a woman aged 40 to 55 in good health and CMV-seronegative. Sample: PBMCs. The rearrangement joins TRBV5-5 to TRBJ1-1; 7 positions agree with TRBD1. CDR3 sequence (DNA): TGTGCCAGCAGGGGGGCAGGGGGTGGGACTGAAGCTTTCTTT. Its translation: CASRGAGGGTEAFF.